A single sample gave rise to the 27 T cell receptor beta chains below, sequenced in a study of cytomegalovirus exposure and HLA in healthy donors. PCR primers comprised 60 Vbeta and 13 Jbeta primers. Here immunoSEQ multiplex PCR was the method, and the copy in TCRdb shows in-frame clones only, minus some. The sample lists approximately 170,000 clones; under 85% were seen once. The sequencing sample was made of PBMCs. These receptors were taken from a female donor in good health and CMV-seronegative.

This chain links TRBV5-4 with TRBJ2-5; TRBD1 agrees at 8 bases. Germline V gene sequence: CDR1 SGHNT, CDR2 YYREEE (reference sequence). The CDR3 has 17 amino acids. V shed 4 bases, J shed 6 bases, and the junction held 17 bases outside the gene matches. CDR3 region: CASSPGTGQGPSKTQYF. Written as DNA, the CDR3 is TGTGCCAGCAGCCCCGGGACCGGACAGGGACCCTCCAAGACCCAGTACTTC.

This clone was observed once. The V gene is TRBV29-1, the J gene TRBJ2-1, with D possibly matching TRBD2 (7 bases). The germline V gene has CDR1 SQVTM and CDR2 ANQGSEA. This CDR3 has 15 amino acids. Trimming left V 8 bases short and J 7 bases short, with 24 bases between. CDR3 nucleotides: TGCAGCAGCCGCGTCGGGGGGCTAGCGGCGAATGAGCAGTTCTTC. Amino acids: CSSRVGGLAANEQFF.

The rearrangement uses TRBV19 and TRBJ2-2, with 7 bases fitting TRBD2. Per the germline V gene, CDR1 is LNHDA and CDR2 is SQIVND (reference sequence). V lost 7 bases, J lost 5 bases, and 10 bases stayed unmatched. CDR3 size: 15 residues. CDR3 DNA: TGTGCCAGTACTCAGGTGGGAGGGCCAACCGGGGAGCTGTTTTTT. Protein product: CASTQVGGPTGELFF.

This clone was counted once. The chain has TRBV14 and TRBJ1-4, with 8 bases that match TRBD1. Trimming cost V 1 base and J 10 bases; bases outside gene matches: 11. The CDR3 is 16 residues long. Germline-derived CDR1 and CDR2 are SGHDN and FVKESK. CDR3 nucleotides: TGTGCCAGCAGCCAAGTCCCCGGACAGGGAGGCGGAAAACTGTTTTTT. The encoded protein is CASSQVPGQGGGKLFF.

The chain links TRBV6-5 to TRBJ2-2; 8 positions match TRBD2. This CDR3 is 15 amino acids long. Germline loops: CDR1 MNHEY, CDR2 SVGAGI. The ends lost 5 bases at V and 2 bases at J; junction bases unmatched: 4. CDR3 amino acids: CASSGLAGNTGELFF. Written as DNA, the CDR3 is TGTGCCAGCAGTGGGCTAGCGGGTAACACCGGGGAGCTGTTTTTT.

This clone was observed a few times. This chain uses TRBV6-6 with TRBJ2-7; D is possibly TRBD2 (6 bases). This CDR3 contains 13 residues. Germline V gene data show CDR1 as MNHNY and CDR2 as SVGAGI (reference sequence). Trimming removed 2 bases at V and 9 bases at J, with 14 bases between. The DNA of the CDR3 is TGTGCCAGCAGTTACGCCGGGAGCGCCGGGCAGTACTTC. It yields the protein CASSYAGSAGQYF.

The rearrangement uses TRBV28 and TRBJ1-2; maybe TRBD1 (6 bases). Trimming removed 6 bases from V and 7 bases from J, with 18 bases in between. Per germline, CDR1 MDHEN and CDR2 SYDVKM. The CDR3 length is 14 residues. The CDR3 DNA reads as TGTGCCAGCAGCCTAGGGGGGGTTGCGGGTGGCTACACCTTC. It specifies CASSLGGVAGGYTF.

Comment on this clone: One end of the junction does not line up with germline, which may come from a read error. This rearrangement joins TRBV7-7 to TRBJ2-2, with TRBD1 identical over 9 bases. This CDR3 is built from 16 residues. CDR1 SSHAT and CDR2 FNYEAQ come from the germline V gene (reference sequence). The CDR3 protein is CASSLGQGKGTGELFF. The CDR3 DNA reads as TGTGCTAGCAGCCTCGGACAGGGGAAGGGGACCGGGGAGCTGTTTTTT.

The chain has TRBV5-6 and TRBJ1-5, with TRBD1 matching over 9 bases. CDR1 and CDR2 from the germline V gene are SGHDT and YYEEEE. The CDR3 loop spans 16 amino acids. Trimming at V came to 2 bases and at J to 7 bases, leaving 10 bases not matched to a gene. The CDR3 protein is CASSFRTGASVQPQHF. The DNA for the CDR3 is TGTGCCAGCAGCTTTAGGACAGGGGCTTCGGTACAGCCCCAGCATTTT.

The CDR3 spells CASSLAAGTGSGELFF. In nucleotides, the CDR3 is TGTGCCAGCAGCTTAGCTGCCGGGACAGGGAGCGGGGAGCTGTTTTTT. The rearrangement uses TRBV7-2 and TRBJ2-2; 9 positions agree with TRBD1. The CDR3 spans 16 residues. The trim removed 0 bases at V and 7 bases at J, leaving 6 bases unmatched. The germline gives CDR1 SGHTA, CDR2 FQGNSA.

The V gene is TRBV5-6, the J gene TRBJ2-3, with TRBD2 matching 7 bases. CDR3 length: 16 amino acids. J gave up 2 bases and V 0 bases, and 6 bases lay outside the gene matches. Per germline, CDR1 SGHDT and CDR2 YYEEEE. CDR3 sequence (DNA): TGTGCCAGCAGCTTGGGAGCGGGGTATGACACAGATACGCAGTATTTT. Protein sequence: CASSLGAGYDTDTQYF.

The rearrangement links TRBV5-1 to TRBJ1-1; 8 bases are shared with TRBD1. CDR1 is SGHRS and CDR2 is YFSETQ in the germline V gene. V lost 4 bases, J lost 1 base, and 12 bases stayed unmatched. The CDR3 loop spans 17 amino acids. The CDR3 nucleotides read TGCGCCAGCAGCGTAGGACAGGGAGCCTTAGAGAACACTGAAGCTTTCTTT. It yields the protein CASSVGQGALENTEAFF.

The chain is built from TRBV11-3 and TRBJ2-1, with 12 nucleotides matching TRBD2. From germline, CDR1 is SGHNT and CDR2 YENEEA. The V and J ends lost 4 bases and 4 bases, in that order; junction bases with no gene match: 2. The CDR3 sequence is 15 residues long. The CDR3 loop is CASSSTSGGYNEQFF. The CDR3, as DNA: TGTGCCAGCAGCTCGACTAGCGGGGGTTACAATGAGCAGTTCTTC.

This CDR3 is CASSIRDRQYQPQHF. In DNA form, the CDR3 reads TGTGCCAGCAGCATCAGGGACAGGCAATATCAGCCCCAGCATTTT. This chain connects TRBV5-8 to TRBJ1-5; 8 bases match TRBD1. The CDR3 extends over 15 amino acids. J lost 5 bases, V lost 4 bases, and 8 bases had no gene match. Per the germline V gene, CDR1 is SGHTS and CDR2 is YDEGEE. The full variable domain, completed using reference TRBV5-8 and TRBJ1-5, is EAGVTQSPTHLIKTRGQQATLRCSPISGHTSVYWYQQALGLGLQFLLWYDEGEERNRGNFPPRFSGRQFPNYSSELNVNALELEDSALYLCASSIRDRQYQPQHFGDGTRLSIL.

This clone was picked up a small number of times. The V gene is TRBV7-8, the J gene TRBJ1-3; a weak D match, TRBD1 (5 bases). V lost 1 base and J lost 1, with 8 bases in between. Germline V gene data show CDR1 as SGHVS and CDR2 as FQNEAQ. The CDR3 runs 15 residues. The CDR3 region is CASSLGGVSGNTIYF. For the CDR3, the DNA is TGTGCCAGCAGCTTAGGGGGGGTTTCTGGAAACACCATATATTTT.

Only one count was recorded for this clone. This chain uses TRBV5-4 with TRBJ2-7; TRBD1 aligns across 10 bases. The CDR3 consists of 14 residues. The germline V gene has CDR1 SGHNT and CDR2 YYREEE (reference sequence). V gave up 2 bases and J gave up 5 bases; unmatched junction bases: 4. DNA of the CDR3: TGTGCCAGCAGCTTAGGGGACAGGGGACACGAGCAGTACTTC. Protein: CASSLGDRGHEQYF.

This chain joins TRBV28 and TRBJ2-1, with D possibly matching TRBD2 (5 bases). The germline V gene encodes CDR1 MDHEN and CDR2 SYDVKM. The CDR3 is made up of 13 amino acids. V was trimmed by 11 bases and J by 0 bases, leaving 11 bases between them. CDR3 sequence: CASGLSSYNEQFF. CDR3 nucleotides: TGTGCCTCGGGGTTAAGCTCCTACAATGAGCAGTTCTTC.

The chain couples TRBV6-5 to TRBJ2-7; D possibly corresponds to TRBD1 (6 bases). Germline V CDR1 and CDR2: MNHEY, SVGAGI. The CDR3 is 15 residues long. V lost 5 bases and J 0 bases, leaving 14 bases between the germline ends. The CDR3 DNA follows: TGTGCCAGCAGTCCTATAGGGGGTCGCTCCTACGAGCAGTACTTC. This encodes CASSPIGGRSYEQYF.

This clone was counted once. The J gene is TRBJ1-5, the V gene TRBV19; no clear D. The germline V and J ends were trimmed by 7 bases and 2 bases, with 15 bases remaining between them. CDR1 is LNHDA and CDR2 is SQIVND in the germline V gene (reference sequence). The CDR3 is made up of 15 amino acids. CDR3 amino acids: CASTPDTWGNQPQHF. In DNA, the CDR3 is TGTGCCAGTACTCCCGACACTTGGGGCAATCAGCCCCAGCATTTT.

The CDR3 region has the DNA TGTGCCAGCAGCCCTAACCCGGGGGCAGATACGCAGTATTTT. Protein: CASSPNPGADTQYF. This sequence joins TRBV5-6 and TRBJ2-3, with a weak D call TRBD2 (6 bases). The germline CDR1 and CDR2 sequences are SGHDT and YYEEEE. The length of the CDR3 is 14 residues. The germline V and J ends were trimmed by 4 bases and 4 bases, with 13 bases remaining between them.

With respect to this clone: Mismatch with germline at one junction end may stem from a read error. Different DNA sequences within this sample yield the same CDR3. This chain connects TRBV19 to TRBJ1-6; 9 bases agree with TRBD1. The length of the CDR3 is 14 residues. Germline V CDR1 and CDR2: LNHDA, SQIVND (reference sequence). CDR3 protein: CASRGDRVNSPLHF. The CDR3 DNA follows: TGTGCCAGTAGGGGGGACAGGGTAAATTCGCCCCTCCACTTT.

The CDR3 DNA sequence: TGTGCCAGCAGCGTAGGCGGCAGCCTCCCTAATGAAAAACTGTTTTTT. This sequence encodes CASSVGGSLPNEKLFF. The chain recombines TRBV9 with TRBJ1-4; no definite D call. CDR1 SGDLS and CDR2 YYNGEE come from the germline V gene. V lost 0 bases and J lost 3, with 12 bases in between. The length of the CDR3 is 16 residues.

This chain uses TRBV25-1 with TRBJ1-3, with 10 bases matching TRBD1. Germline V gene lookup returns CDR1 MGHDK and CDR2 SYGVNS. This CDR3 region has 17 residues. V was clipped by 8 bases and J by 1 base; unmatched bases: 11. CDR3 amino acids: CASCWGTGQGSGNTIYF. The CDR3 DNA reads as TGTGCCAGCTGCTGGGGGACGGGACAGGGGTCTGGAAACACCATATATTTT.

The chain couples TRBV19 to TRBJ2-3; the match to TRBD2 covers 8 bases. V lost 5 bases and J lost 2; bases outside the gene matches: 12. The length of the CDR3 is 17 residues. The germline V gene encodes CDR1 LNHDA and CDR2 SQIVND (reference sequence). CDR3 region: CASSRLVTSAATDTQYF. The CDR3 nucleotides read TGTGCCAGTAGTCGCCTCGTGACTAGCGCGGCCACAGATACGCAGTATTTT.

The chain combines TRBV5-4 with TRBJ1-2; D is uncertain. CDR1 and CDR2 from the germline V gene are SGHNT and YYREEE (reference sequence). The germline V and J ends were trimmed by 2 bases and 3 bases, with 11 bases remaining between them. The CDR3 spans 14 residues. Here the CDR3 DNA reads TGTGCCAGCAGCTTCAGGCGACATGACTATGGCTACACCTTC. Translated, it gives CASSFRRHDYGYTF.

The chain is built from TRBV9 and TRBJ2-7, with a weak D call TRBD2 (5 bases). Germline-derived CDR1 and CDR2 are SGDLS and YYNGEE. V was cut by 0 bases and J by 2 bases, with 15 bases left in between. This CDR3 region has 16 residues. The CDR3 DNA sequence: TGTGCCAGCAGCGTAGCGGCAGGAGGCCCCACCTACGAGCAGTACTTC. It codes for CASSVAAGGPTYEQYF. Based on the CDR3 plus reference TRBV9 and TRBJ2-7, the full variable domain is DSGVTQTPKHLITATGQRVTLRCSPRSGDLSVYWYQQSLDQGLQFLIQYYNGEERAKGNILERFSAQQFPDLHSELNLSSLELGDSALYFCASSVAAGGPTYEQYFGPGTRLTVT.

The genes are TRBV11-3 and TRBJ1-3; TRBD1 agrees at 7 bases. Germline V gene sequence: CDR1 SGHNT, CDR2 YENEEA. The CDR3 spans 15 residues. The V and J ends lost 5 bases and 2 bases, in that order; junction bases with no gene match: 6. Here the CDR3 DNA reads TGTGCCAGCAGCCTTCACACAGGGGCTGGAAACACCATATATTTT. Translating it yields CASSLHTGAGNTIYF.